The subject of this entry is one T cell receptor (beta chain). The antigen is unknown. The sample comes from a study of T cells in Graves' hyperthyroidism and ophthalmopathy. Study in general: Initial diagnosis, before any treatment, was when peripheral blood was collected.

Study conclusions and caveats: The majority of expanded thyroid clonotypes above 0.001 also appeared in blood.

RNA transcripts gave rise to amplified TCR beta CDR3 regions. A first-round RT-PCR of the TCR CDR3 used the HTBI primer set. One entry per CDR3 protein results from TCRdb running MiXCR on the multiplex PCR reads. This sample has approximately 530,000 distinct CDR3 sequences, with around 20% found just once. The germline V gene encodes CDR1 LNHDA and CDR2 SQIVND (reference sequence). V shed 7 bases and J shed 5 bases, with 14 bases lying between them. This CDR3 contains 14 residues. The receptor's source is a middle-aged man with Graves' ophthalmopathy. This rearrangement joins TRBV19 to TRBJ2-2, with a possible D match to TRBD2 (6 bases). Sequences were obtained from blood. The DNA for the CDR3 is TGTGCCAGTACCCTACGGGGGAAAACCGGGGAGCTGTTTTTT. Encoded protein: CASTLRGKTGELFF.